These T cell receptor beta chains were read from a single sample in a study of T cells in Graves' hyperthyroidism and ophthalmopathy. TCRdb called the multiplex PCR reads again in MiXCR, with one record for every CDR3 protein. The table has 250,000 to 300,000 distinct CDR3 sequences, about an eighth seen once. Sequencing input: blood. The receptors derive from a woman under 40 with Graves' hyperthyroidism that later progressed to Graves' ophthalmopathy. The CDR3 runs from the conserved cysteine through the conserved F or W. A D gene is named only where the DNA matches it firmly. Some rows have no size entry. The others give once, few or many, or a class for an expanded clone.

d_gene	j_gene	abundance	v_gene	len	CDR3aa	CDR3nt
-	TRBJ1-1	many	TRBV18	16	CASSPRGPQVQAEAFF	TGTGCCAGCTCACCACGGGGCCCCCAAGTCCAAGCTGAAGCTTTCTTT
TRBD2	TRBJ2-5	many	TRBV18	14	CASSPNSGRETQYF	TGTGCCAGCTCACCAAATAGCGGGAGAGAGACCCAGTACTTC
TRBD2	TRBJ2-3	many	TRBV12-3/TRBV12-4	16	CASSLWSSGATDTQYF	TGTGCCAGCAGTTTATGGTCTAGCGGGGCCACAGATACGCAGTATTTT
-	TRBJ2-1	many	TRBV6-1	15	CASDITGTGYNEQFF	TGTGCCAGCGACATAACCGGGACTGGCTACAATGAGCAGTTCTTC
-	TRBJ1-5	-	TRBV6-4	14	CASRGQLDNQPQHF	TGTGCCAGCAGGGGGCAGTTGGACAATCAGCCCCAGCATTTT
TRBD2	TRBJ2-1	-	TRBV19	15	CTSRASGRASNEQFF	TGTACCAGTAGAGCTAGCGGGAGGGCCTCCAATGAGCAGTTCTTC
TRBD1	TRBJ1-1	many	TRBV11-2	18	CASSSTTLGTGGSGEAFF	TGTGCCAGCAGCTCTACAACTCTTGGGACAGGGGGCTCTGGTGAAGCTTTCTTT
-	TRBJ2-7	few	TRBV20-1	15	CSARDATETSYEQYF	TGCAGTGCTAGAGATGCGACAGAGACTTCCTACGAGCAGTACTTC
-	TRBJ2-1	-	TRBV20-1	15	CRGGGRGAGDNEQFF	TGCAGGGGGGGGGGACGGGGGGCGGGAGACAATGAGCAGTTCTTC
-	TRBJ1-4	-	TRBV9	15	CASSVRGNLDEKLFF	TGTGCCAGCAGCGTACGAGGGAATTTGGATGAAAAACTGTTTTTT
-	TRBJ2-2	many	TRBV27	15	CASRGRQGRAGELFF	TGTGCCAGCAGGGGTAGACAGGGGAGGGCCGGGGAGCTGTTTTTT
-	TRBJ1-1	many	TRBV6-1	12	CASSRKNAEAFF	TGTGCCAGCAGCAGGAAGAATGCTGAAGCTTTCTTT
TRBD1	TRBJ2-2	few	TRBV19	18	CASSIGGTGVLNTGELFF	TGTGCCAGTAGTATAGGTGGGACAGGGGTCCTGAACACCGGGGAGCTGTTTTTT
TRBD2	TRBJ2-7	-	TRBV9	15	CASSVSAGGPGEQYF	TGTGCCAGCAGCGTAAGTGCGGGAGGGCCAGGCGAGCAGTACTTC
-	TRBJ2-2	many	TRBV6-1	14	CASKYGRYTGELFF	TGTGCCAGCAAGTACGGGCGTTACACCGGGGAGCTGTTTTTT
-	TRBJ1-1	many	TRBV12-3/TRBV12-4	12	CASSFGQAEAFF	TGTGCCAGCAGTTTCGGACAAGCTGAAGCTTTCTTT
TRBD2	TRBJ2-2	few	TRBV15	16	CATSTGLAGDTGELFF	TGTGCCACCAGCACCGGACTAGCGGGAGACACCGGGGAGCTGTTTTTT
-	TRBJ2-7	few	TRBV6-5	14	CASSSIFRASEQYF	TGTGCCAGCAGTTCTATCTTCAGGGCTAGCGAGCAGTACTTC
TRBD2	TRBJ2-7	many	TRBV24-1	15	CATSETGTMSYEQYF	TGTGCCACCAGTGAAACCGGGACTATGTCATACGAGCAGTACTTC
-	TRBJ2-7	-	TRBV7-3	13	CASSLLHTHEQYF	TGTGCCAGCAGCTTGCTGCACACCCACGAGCAGTACTTC
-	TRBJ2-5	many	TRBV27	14	CATKSYGGGETQYF	TGTGCCACCAAGAGTTACGGGGGCGGAGAGACCCAGTACTTC
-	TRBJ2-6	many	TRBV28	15	CATAGAGSGANVLTF	TGTGCCACCGCGGGGGCCGGCTCTGGGGCCAACGTCCTGACTTTC
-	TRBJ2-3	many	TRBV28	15	CASSLSPSGTDTQYF	TGTGCCAGCAGTTTATCCCCCAGCGGCACAGATACGCAGTATTTT
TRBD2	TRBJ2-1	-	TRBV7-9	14	CASRSSGRAYEQFF	TGTGCCAGCAGATCAAGCGGGAGGGCTTATGAGCAGTTCTTC
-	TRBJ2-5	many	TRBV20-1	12	CSAAGRQETQYF	TGCAGTGCTGCCGGCCGGCAGGAGACCCAGTACTTC
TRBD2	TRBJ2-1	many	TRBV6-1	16	CASGLAGGLAYNEQFF	TGTGCCAGCGGACTAGCGGGAGGGCTCGCTTACAATGAGCAGTTCTTC
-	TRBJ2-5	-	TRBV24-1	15	CATSETGEYQETQYF	TGTGCCACCAGTGAAACGGGGGAGTACCAAGAGACCCAGTACTTC
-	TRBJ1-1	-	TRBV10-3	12	CAISVGGQEAFF	TGTGCCATCAGCGTTGGGGGACAAGAAGCTTTCTTT
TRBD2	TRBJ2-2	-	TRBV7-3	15	CASSQAGGNTGELFF	TGTGCCAGCAGCCAAGCGGGAGGGAATACCGGGGAGCTGTTTTTT
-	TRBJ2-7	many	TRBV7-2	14	CASSLSKMRYEQYF	TGTGCCAGCAGCTTATCCAAGATGAGGTACGAGCAGTACTTC
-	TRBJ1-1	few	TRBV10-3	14	CAISEVGADTEAFF	TGTGCCATCAGTGAGGTAGGGGCAGACACTGAAGCTTTCTTT
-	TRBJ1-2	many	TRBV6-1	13	CASSPQPELGYTF	TGTGCCAGCAGTCCCCAGCCGGAGCTTGGCTACACCTTC
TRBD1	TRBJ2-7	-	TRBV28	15	CASRLRQGNSYEQYF	TGTGCCAGCAGGCTTCGACAGGGGAACTCCTACGAGCAGTACTTC
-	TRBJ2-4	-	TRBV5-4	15	CASSASELAKNIKYF	TGTGCCAGCAGCGCCAGCGAATTAGCCAAAAACATTAAGTACTTC
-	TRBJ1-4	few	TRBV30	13	CACEPAWNEKLFF	TGTGCCTGCGAGCCTGCATGGAATGAAAAACTGTTTTTT
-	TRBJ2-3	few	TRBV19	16	CASSTGQTPSTDTQYF	TGTGCCAGTAGTACAGGGCAGACACCTAGCACAGATACGCAGTATTTT
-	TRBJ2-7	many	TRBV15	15	CATSRRDSSAYEQYF	TGTGCCACCAGCAGGCGGGACAGCTCAGCCTACGAGCAGTACTTC
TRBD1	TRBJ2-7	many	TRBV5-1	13	CASSTTGGYEQYF	TGCGCCAGCAGCACGACAGGGGGTTACGAGCAGTACTTC
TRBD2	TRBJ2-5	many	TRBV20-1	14	CSARDDWTSETQYF	TGCAGTGCTAGAGATGATTGGACTAGCGAGACCCAGTACTTC
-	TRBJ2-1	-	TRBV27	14	CASRRDSSYNEQFF	TGTGCCAGCCGGAGGGACTCTTCCTACAATGAGCAGTTCTTC
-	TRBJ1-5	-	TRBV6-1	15	CASSPYVGGNQPQHF	TGTGCCAGCAGTCCGTACGTCGGGGGCAATCAGCCCCAGCATTTT
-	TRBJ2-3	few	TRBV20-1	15	CSARVSSTSTDTQYF	TGCAGTGCTAGAGTTAGCTCAACTAGCACAGATACGCAGTATTTT
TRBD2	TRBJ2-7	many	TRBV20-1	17	CSARDYLLLAGESEQYF	TGCAGTGCTAGAGATTACCTCCTCCTAGCGGGAGAGAGCGAGCAGTACTTC
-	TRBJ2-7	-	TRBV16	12	CASSQFSYEQYF	TGTGCCAGCAGCCAATTCTCCTACGAGCAGTACTTC
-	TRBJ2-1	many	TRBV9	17	CASSVAPAVSSYNEQFF	TGTGCCAGCAGCGTAGCTCCAGCGGTCAGCTCCTACAATGAGCAGTTCTTC
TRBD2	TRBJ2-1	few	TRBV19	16	CASSRPLAGGEGEQFF	TGTGCCAGTAGTCGACCTCTAGCGGGAGGCGAAGGTGAGCAGTTCTTC
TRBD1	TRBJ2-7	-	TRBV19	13	CASRDRESYEQYF	TGTGCCAGTCGAGACAGGGAATCCTACGAGCAGTACTTC
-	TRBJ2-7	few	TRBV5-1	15	CASSLGTAITYEQYF	TGCGCCAGCAGCTTGGGGACAGCCATCACCTACGAGCAGTACTTC
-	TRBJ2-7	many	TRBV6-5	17	CASSYLTGFPSSYEQYF	TGTGCCAGCAGTTACCTCACAGGTTTCCCCAGCTCCTACGAGCAGTACTTC
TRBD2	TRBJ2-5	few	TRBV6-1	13	CASTLAGGETQYF	TGTGCCAGCACACTAGCGGGAGGAGAGACCCAGTACTTC
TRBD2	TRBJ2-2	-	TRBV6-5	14	CASSYGGRPGELFF	TGTGCCAGCAGTTACGGCGGGAGGCCCGGGGAGCTGTTTTTT
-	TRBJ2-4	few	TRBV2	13	CASSEAPKNIQYF	TGTGCCAGCAGTGAAGCGCCGAAAAACATTCAGTACTTC
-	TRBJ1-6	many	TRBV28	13	CASSLRGVSPLHF	TGTGCCAGCAGTTTGAGGGGGGTTTCACCCCTCCACTTT